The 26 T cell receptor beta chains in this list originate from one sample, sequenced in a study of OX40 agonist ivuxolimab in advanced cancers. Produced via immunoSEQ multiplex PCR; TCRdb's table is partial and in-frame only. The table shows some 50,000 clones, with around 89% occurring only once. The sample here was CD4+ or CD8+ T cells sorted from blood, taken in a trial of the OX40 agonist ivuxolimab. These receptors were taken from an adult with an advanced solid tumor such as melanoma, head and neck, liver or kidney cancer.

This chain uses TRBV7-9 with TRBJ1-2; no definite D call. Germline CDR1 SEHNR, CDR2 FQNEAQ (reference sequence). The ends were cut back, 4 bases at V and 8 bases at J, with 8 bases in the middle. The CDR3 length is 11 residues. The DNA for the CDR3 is TGTGCCAGCAGCTCCGGCCCGGGCTACACCTTC. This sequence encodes CASSSGPGYTF. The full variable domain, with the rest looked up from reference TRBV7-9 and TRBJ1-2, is DTGVSQNPRHKITKRGQNVTFRCDPISEHNRLYWYRQTLGQGPEFLTYFQNEAQLEKSRLLSDRFSAERPKGSFSTLEIQRTEQGDSAMYLCASSSGPGYTFGSGTRLTVV.

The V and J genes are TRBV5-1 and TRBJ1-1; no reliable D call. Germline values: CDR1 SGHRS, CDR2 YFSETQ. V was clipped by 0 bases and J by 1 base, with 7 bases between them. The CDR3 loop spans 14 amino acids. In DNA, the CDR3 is TGCGCCAGCAGCTTGGTAGCAGGGAACACTGAAGCTTTCTTT. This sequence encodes CASSLVAGNTEAFF.

The DNA of the CDR3 is TGTGCTAGTGACTTTGGACAGGGGGATGGCTACACCTTC. Translated, it gives CASDFGQGDGYTF. This rearrangement joins TRBV12-5 to TRBJ1-2, with TRBD1 identical over 10 bases. Germline CDR1 and CDR2: LGHNT and FRNRAP. The V and J ends lost 7 bases and 6 bases, in that order; junction bases with no gene match: 5. This CDR3 spans 13 amino acids.

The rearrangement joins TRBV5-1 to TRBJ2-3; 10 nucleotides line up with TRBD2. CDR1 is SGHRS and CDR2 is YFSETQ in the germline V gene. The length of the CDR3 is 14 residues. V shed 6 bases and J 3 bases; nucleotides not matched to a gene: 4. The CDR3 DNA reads TGCGCCAGCAAGGCTAGCGGGGGAACAGATACGCAGTATTTT. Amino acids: CASKASGGTDTQYF.

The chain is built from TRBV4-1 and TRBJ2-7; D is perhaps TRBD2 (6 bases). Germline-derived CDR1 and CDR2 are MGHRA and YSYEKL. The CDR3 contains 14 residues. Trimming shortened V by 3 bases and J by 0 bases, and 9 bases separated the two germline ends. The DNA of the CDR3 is TGCGCCAGCAGCCAGCTTAGCGGCTCCTACGAGCAGTACTTC. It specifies CASSQLSGSYEQYF.

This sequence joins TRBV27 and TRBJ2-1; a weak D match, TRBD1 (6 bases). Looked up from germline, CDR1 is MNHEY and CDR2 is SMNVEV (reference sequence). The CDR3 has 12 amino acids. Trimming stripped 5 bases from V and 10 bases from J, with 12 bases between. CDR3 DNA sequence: TGTGCCAGCAGTCCACCCGGGACAGAGCAGTTCTTC. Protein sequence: CASSPPGTEQFF.

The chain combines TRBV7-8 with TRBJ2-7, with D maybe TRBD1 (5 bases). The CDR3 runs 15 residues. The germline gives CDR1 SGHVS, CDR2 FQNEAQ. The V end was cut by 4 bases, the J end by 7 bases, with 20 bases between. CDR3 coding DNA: TGTGCCAGCAGCTACATTATTGGGTCAGGGCTGGAGCAGTACTTC. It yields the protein CASSYIIGSGLEQYF.

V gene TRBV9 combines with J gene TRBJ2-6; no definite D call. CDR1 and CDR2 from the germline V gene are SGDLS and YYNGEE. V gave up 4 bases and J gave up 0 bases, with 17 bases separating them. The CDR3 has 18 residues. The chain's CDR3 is CASSFRTDMSSGANVLTF. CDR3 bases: TGTGCCAGCAGCTTTCGGACGGATATGAGCTCTGGGGCCAACGTCCTGACTTTC.

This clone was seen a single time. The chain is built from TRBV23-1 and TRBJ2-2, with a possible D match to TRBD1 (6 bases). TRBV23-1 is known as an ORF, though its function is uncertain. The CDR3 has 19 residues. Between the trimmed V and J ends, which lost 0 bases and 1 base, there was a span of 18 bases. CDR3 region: CASSQSGFPGQGNTGELFF. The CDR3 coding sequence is TGCGCCAGCAGTCAATCGGGCTTCCCGGGACAAGGGAACACCGGGGAGCTGTTTTTT.

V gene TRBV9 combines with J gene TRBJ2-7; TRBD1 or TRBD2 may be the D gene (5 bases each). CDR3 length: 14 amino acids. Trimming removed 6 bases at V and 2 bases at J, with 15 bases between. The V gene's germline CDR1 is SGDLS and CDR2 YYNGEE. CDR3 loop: CASNLGTEPYEQYF. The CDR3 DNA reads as TGTGCCAGCAACCTCGGGACGGAACCCTACGAGCAGTACTTC.

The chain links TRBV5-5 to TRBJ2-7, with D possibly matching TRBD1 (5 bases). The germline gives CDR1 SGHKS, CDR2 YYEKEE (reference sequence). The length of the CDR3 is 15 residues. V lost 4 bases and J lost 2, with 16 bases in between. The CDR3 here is CASSPDSTGAYEQYF. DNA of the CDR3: TGTGCCAGCAGCCCCGACAGCACTGGAGCCTACGAGCAGTACTTC.

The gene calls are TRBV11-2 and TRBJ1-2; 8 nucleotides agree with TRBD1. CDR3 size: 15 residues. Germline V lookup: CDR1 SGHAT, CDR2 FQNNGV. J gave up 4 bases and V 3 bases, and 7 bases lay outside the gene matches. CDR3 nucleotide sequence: TGTGCCAGCAGCTTTCCAGGGGGCTTGGGCTATGGCTACACCTTC. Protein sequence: CASSFPGGLGYGYTF.

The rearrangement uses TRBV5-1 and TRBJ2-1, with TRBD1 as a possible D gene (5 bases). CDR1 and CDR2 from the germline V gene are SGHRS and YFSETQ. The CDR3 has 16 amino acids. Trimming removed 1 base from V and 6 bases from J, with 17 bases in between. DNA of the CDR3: TGCGCCAGCAGCTTGAAAGGACAAGGGTCGGTCAATGAGCAGTTCTTC. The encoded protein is CASSLKGQGSVNEQFF.

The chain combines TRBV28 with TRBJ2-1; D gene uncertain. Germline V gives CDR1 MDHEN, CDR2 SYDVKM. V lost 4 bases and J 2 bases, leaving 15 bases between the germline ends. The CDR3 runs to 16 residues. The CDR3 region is CASSYLISGAYNEQFF. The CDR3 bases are TGTGCCAGCAGTTACCTTATTTCGGGCGCCTACAATGAGCAGTTCTTC.

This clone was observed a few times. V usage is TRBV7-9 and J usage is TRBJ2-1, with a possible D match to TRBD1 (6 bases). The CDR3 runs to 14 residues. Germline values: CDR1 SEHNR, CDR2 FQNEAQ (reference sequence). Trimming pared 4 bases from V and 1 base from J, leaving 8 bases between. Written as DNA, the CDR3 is TGTGCCAGCAGCTCGACAGGTTCCTACAATGAGCAGTTCTTC. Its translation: CASSSTGSYNEQFF.

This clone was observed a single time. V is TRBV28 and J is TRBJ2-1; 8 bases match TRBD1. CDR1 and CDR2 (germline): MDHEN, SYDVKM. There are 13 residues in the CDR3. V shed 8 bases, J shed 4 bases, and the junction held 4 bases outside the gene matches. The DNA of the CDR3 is TGTGCCAGCCGGGGACAGGAATACAATGAGCAGTTCTTC. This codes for CASRGQEYNEQFF.

CDR3 bases: TGTGCCAGCAGCCCACCCCTAGCGGGCGACTCCTACAATGAGCAGTTCTTC. Protein product: CASSPPLAGDSYNEQFF. The rearrangement links TRBV9 to TRBJ2-1, with 8 bases matching TRBD2. The CDR3 length is 17 residues. The V and J ends lost 4 bases and 0 bases, in that order; junction bases with no gene match: 9. Germline loops: CDR1 SGDLS, CDR2 YYNGEE.

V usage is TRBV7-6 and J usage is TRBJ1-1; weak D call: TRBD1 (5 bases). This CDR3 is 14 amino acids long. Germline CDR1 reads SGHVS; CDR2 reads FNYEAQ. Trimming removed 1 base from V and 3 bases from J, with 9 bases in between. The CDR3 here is CASSLGGRDTEAFF. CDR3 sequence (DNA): TGTGCCAGCAGCTTAGGGGGCAGGGACACTGAAGCTTTCTTT.

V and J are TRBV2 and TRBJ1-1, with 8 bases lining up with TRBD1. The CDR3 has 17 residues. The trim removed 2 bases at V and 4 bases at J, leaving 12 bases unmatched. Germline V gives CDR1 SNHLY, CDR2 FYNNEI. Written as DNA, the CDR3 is TGTGCCAGCAGTGAATTGGCAGGGGGCCACCGGAGCACTGAAGCTTTCTTT. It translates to CASSELAGGHRSTEAFF.

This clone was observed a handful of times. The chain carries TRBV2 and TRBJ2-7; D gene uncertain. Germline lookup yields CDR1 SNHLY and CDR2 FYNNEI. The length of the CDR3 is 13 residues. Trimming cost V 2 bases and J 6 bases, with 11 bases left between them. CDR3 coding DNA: TGTGCCAGCAGTGAATTACTGACTTCCGAGCAGTACTTC. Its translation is CASSELLTSEQYF.

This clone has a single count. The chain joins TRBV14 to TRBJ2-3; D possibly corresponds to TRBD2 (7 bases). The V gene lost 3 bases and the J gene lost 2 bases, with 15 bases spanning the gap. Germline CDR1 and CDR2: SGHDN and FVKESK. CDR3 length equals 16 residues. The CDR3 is CASSHYAGATTDTQYF. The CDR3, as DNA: TGTGCCAGCAGCCACTACGCGGGGGCCACCACAGATACGCAGTATTTT.

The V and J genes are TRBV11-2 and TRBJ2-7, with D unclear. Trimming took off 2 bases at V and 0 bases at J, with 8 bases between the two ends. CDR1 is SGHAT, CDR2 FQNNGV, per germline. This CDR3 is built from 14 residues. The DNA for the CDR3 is TGTGCCAGCAGCTTATGGGCAGGCTCCTACGAGCAGTACTTC. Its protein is CASSLWAGSYEQYF.

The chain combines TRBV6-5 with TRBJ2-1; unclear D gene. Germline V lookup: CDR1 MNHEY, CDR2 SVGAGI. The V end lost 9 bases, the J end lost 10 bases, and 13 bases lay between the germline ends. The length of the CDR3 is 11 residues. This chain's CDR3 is CASIYGSEQFF. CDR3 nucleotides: TGTGCCAGTATCTACGGTAGCGAGCAGTTCTTC.

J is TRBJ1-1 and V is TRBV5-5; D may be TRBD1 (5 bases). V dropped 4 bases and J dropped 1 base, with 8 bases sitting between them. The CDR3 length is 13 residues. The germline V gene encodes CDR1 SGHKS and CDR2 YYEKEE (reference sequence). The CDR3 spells CASSQGQNTEAFF. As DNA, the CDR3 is TGTGCCAGCAGCCAAGGACAGAACACTGAAGCTTTCTTT.

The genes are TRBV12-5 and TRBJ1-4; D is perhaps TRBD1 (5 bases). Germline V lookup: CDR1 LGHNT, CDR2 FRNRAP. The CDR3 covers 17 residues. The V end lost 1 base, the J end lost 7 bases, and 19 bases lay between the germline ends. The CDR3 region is CASGLAQGGGRGEKLFF. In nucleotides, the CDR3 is TGTGCTAGTGGTTTGGCCCAGGGTGGGGGAAGGGGTGAAAAACTGTTTTTT.

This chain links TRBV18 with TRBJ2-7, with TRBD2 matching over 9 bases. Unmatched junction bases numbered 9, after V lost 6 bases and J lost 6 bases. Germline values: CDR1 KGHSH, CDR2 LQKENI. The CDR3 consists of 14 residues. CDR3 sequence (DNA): TGTGCCAGCTCTCCCGGGACTAGCAACTCCGAGCAGTACTTC. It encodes CASSPGTSNSEQYF.